This T cell receptor beta chain was profiled in a study of blood T cells in healthy people across ages. Findings of the study overall: Investigators viewed diversity estimates from one million T cells as underestimates, the study reported.

Primed by a sample-barcoded 5' primer and a J-beta primer mix, a second PCR proceeded for about 7 to 12 cycles. TCRdb independently ran MiXCR on the 5' RACE reads; one entry per CDR3 protein. The sample includes approximately 900,000 distinct CDR3 sequences, just under 30% seen only once; the top ten take roughly 10%. Germline lookup yields CDR1 KGHSH and CDR2 LQKENI. Germline trimming cut 4 bases from V and 9 bases from J; bases unmatched to any gene: 3. CDR3 length: 13 residues. Concerning this clonotype itself: The antigen remains unidentified.

These data were likewise used in another study, on T cells of mothers and their children. That work states: Microchimeric T cell clones that persisted were not detected.

The clonotype comes from a woman between 40 and 55 years old in good health. Material for sequencing was blood. The rearrangement links TRBV18 to TRBJ2-1; 10 nucleotides agree with TRBD1. The CDR3 nucleotides are TGTGCCAGCTCACAGGGACAGGGGTTTGAGCAGTTCTTC. Protein sequence: CASSQGQGFEQFF.